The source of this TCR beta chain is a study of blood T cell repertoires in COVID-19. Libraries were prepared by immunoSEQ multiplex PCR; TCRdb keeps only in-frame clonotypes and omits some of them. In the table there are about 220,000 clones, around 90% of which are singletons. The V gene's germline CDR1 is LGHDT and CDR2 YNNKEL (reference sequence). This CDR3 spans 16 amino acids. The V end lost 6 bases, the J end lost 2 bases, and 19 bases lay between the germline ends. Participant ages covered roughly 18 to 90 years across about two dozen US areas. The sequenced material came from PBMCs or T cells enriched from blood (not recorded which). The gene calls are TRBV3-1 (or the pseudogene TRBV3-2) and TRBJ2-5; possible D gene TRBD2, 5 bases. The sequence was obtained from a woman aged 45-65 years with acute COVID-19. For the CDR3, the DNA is TGTGCCAGCAGTCGCGACGAGGGAGCGCTACAAGAGACCCAGTACTTC. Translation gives CASSRDEGALQETQYF.